This TCR beta chain originates from a study of T cell changes during pregnancy in multiple sclerosis. Profiling relied on immunoSEQ multiplex PCR, and the TCRdb table lists in-frame clones only, not all of them. Of tens of thousands of clones detected, more than 90% appear once; the ten largest clones hold roughly 2.1%. Per germline, CDR1 LNHNV and CDR2 YYDKDF (reference sequence). The germline V and J ends were trimmed by 8 bases and 4 bases, with 14 bases remaining between them. The CDR3 extends over 14 amino acids. The sequence was collected from a female donor with multiple sclerosis, enrolled in a pregnancy study. J is TRBJ2-2 and V is TRBV15; D might be TRBD1 (6 bases). The sequencing here drew on peripheral blood, taken in the second trimester of pregnancy. The CDR3 reads CATQTLQGTGELFF. CDR3 in DNA: TGTGCCACCCAAACCCTACAGGGCACCGGGGAGCTGTTTTTT.